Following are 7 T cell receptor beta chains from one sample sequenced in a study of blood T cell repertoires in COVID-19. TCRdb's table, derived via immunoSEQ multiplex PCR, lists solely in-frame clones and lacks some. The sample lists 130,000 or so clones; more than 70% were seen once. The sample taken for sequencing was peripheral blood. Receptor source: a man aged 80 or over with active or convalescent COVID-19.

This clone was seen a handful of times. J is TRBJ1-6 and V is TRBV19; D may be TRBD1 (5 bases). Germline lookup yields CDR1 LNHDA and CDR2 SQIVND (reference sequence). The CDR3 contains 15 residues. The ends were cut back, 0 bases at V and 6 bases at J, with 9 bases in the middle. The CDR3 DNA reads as TGTGCCAGTAGTATAGACCAGACAGCTAATTCACCCCTCCACTTT. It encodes CASSIDQTANSPLHF. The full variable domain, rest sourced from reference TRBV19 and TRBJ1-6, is DGGITQSPKYLFRKEGQNVTLSCEQNLNHDAMYWYRQDPGQGLRLIYYSQIVNDFQKGDIAEGYSVSREKKESFPLTVTSAQKNPTAFYLCASSIDQTANSPLHFGNGTRLTVT.

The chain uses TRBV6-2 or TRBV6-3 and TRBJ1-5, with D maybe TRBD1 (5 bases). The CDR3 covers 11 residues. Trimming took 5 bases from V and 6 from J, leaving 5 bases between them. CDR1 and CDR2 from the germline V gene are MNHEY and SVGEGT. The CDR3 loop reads CASSQGQPQHF. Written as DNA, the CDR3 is TGTGCCAGCAGTCAGGGTCAGCCCCAGCATTTT.

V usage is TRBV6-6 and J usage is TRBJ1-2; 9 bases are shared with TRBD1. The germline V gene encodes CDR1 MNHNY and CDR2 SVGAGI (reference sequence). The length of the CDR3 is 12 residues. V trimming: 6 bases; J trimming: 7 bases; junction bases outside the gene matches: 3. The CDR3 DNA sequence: TGTGCCAGCAGCCGGGACAGGGTTGGCTACACCTTC. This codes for CASSRDRVGYTF.

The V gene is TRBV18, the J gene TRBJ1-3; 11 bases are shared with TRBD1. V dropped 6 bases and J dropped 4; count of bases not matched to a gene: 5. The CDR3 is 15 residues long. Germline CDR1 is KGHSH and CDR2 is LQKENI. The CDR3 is CASSHGQGAGNTIYF. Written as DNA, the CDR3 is TGTGCCAGCTCCCATGGACAGGGGGCAGGAAACACCATATATTTT.

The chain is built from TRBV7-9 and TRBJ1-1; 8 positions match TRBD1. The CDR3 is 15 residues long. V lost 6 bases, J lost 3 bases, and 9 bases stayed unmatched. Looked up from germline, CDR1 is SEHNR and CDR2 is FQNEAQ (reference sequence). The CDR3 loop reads CASSLQQGGDTEAFF. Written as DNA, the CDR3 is TGTGCCAGCAGTCTACAACAGGGGGGTGACACTGAAGCTTTCTTT.

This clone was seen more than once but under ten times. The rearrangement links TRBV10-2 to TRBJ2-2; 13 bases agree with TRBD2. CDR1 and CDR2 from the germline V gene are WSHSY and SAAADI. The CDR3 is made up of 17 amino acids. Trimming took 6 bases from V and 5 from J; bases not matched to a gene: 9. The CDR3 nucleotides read TGCGCCAGCAGCTCCGGACTAGCGGGGGCAGGGACCGGGGAGCTGTTTTTT. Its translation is CASSSGLAGAGTGELFF.

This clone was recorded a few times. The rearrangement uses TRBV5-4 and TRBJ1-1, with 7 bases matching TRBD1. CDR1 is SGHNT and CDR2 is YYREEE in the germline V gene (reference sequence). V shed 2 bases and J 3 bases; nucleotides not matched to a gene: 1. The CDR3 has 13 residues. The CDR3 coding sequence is TGTGCCAGCAGCTTAGGACAGGACACTGAAGCTTTCTTT. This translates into CASSLGQDTEAFF.